The present TCR beta chain was sequenced within a study of blood T cells in healthy people across ages. Trimming removed 5 bases from V and 8 bases from J, with 13 bases in between. The length of the CDR3 is 13 residues. Primers used in a second PCR of roughly 7 to 12 cycles were a sample-barcoded 5' primer and a J-beta primer mix. TCRdb called the 5' RACE reads again in MiXCR, with one record for every CDR3 protein. The data show roughly 1,300,000 distinct CDR3 sequences, almost 60% seen once. This receptor was taken from a man aged 18-30 years in good health. The sequencing input was blood. The chain has TRBV12-3 or TRBV12-4 and TRBJ2-1, with D perhaps TRBD2 (5 bases). Here the CDR3 DNA reads TGTGCCAGCAGTCCAGGACTGTACTATGAGCAGTTCTTC. Encoded protein: CASSPGLYYEQFF.